The T cell receptor (beta chain) under discussion was sequenced for a study of cytomegalovirus exposure and HLA in healthy donors. Overall study: Researchers previously reported finding 90 million to 130 million unique TCR beta sequences from roughly 200 million T cells.

Both 60 Vbeta primers and 13 Jbeta primers went into the PCR. Clones were read by immunoSEQ multiplex PCR, and TCRdb kept only the in-frame ones, dropping some. The sample lists 110,000 or so clones; roughly three quarters were seen once. The origin of this receptor is a woman in her 40s in good health and CMV-seropositive. Source material: PBMCs.

The CDR3 region is CASSPGGAGPETQYF. CDR3 nucleotide sequence: TGTGCCAGCAGTCCCGGGGGGGCCGGTCCCGAGACCCAGTACTTC. This chain links TRBV28 with TRBJ2-5; 8 bases are shared with TRBD2. V shed 5 bases and J 5 bases; nucleotides not matched to a gene: 10. The CDR3 runs 15 residues. Germline V gene data show CDR1 as MDHEN and CDR2 as SYDVKM.